This T cell receptor (beta chain) derives from a study of T-cell memory formation after mild COVID-19. Study in general: Clustering of TCRs was largely donor specific. Study-wide results and caveats: From day 15 to 85, contracting clones were balanced between CD4 and CD8, whereas later expanders leaned toward CD4+. Mainly CM and EM harbored the contracting CD4+ clones; mainly EMRA harbored the CD8+ ones.

There are a few counts of this clonotype. Its specificity is unknown. From 5'RACE with constant-segment primers came TCR alpha and TCR beta cDNA libraries that carried sample barcodes and UMIs. A single record per CDR3 protein comes from TCRdb applying MiXCR to the 5' RACE reads. The sample yields around 390,000 distinct CDR3 sequences, about a sixth seen once. The origin of this receptor is a man aged 18-30 years who had mild COVID-19 (a few samples of this study predate the infection). Cell type and time point are not known. Sequenced sample: PBMCs or a T cell subset sorted from them (not recorded which).

The CDR3 loop is CASSIPYEQYV. The DNA of the CDR3 is TGTGCCAGCAGTATCCCCTACGAGCAGTACGTC. This chain links TRBV12-3 or TRBV12-4 with TRBJ2-7; the D is unclear. CDR3 length equals 11 residues. V was trimmed by 5 bases and J by 2 bases, leaving 4 bases between them.